The TCR beta chain under discussion was sequenced for a study of radiation and T cells in renal cell carcinoma. The repertoire was sequenced with immunoSEQ multiplex PCR; TCRdb's copy has only in-frame clones and lacks some. This sample carries more than 15,000 clones, around 50% of them seen once, and the ten largest clones take 40%. Study observations and caveats: Compared with controls, irradiated tumors had more, larger dominant CDR3 motifs. Only small tumor regions of approximately 1 g were sampled.

On this clone itself: Its antigen is undetermined.

The treatment is: 15 Gy SBRT to primary tumor, nephrectomy 4 weeks later. Nephrectomy followed 15 Gy stereotactic body radiation by 4 weeks. Clear cell pathology was present in this patient's renal cell carcinoma. This CDR3 has 12 residues. CDR1 is MNHEY, CDR2 SVGAGI, per germline. V was clipped by 5 bases and J by 2 bases, with 3 bases between them. This TCR came from a woman aged 60-75 years with renal cell carcinoma. The sequencing used tumor tissue, collected from a patient whose treatment included radiotherapy and nephrectomy. The chain combines TRBV6-5 with TRBJ2-2; D is unresolved. CDR3 coding DNA: TGTGCCAGCAGTCAAAACACCGGGGAGCTGTTTTTT. Translation gives CASSQNTGELFF.